The table lists the clone carrying this TCR beta chain with a few counts. These data originate in a study of blood T cell repertoires in COVID-19. The wider study: From the United States, Italy and Spain came samples of acute and convalescent COVID-19. T cells, B-cell-depleted T cells, or PBMCs supplied cDNA or gDNA.

Per the study methods: Nucleated cell number was recorded as an estimate derived from reference gene primer amplification. The protocol was immunoSEQ multiplex PCR, while the TCRdb copy is restricted to in-frame clones and leaves out a portion. V and J calls and clone size come straight from that table; D and trimming were deduced from the DNA. Among 110,000 to 150,000 clones listed, 70% to 85% were seen once. The CDR3 is 15 residues long. Trimming took off 3 bases at V and 10 bases at J, with 16 bases between the two ends. Germline lookup yields CDR1 MDHEN and CDR2 SYDVKM. The specimen sequenced was peripheral blood. The rearrangement links TRBV28 to TRBJ1-6, with D unresolved. This receptor was obtained from a man aged 60 to 75 with acute or convalescent COVID-19. The CDR3 region has the DNA TGTGCCAGCAGTTTCGGTCCTATTCCTCCATCACCCCTCCACTTT. It yields the protein CASSFGPIPPSPLHF.